Following are 23 T cell receptor beta chains from one sample sequenced in a study of cytomegalovirus exposure and HLA in healthy donors. PCR involved 60 Vbeta and 13 Jbeta primers. Clones were sequenced by immunoSEQ multiplex PCR, and TCRdb holds only the in-frame ones, with some missing. The repertoire holds roughly 86,000 clones, with around 77% as singletons. What was sequenced was PBMCs. The receptors derive from a man between 45 and 60 years old in good health and CMV-seropositive.

The chain recombines TRBV10-3 with TRBJ2-3; 7 nucleotides match TRBD1. The trim removed 2 bases at V and 0 bases at J, leaving 2 bases unmatched. Germline values: CDR1 ENHRY, CDR2 SYGVKD. The CDR3 is made up of 15 amino acids. In DNA form, the CDR3 reads TGTGCCATCAGTGAGCCGGGACAGAGCACAGATACGCAGTATTTT. Amino acids: CAISEPGQSTDTQYF.

V is TRBV2 and J is TRBJ2-7, with 9 positions matching TRBD1. Losses at the gene ends were 7 bases for V and 4 bases for J; bases not matched to a gene: 20. Germline V gives CDR1 SNHLY, CDR2 FYNNEI. CDR3 length equals 18 residues. CDR3 sequence reads: CASKPGQGRTGKWYEQYF. The DNA of the CDR3 is TGTGCCAGCAAACCCGGACAGGGGCGTACCGGGAAGTGGTACGAGCAGTACTTC.

This sequence joins TRBV19 and TRBJ1-1; 9 bases match TRBD1. The CDR3 totals 14 residues. Germline V gene data show CDR1 as LNHDA and CDR2 as SQIVND (reference sequence). V lost 7 bases and J lost 4; bases outside the gene matches: 7. The CDR3 bases are TGTGCCAGTATAGGGACAGGGTTGAGCACTGAAGCTTTCTTT. Translated, it gives CASIGTGLSTEAFF.

The rearrangement uses TRBV18 and TRBJ2-7, with 8 bases lining up with TRBD1. The CDR3 covers 13 residues. Germline V gene sequence: CDR1 KGHSH, CDR2 LQKENI. Trimming cost V 3 bases and J 4 bases; bases outside gene matches: 2. The CDR3 DNA sequence: TGTGCCAGCTCACCCCGACAGGGGTACGAGCAGTACTTC. Translation gives CASSPRQGYEQYF. The full variable domain, in which reference TRBV18 and TRBJ2-7 provide the parts outside the CDR3, is NAGVMQNPRHLVRRRGQEARLRCSPMKGHSHVYWYRQLPEEGLKFMVYLQKENIIDESGMPKERFSAEFPKEGPSILRIQQVVRGDSAAYFCASSPRQGYEQYFGPGTRLTVT.

For the CDR3, the DNA is TGTGCCATCAGTGAGTCGGCAGGACAAGAGACCCAGTACTTC. This gives the protein CAISESAGQETQYF. The gene calls are TRBV10-3 and TRBJ2-5; no reliable D call. There are 14 residues in the CDR3. The germline gives CDR1 ENHRY, CDR2 SYGVKD. V was pared by 0 bases and J by 2 bases, with 7 bases between.

V gene TRBV19 combines with J gene TRBJ2-3, with TRBD2 matching 12 bases. The germline gives CDR1 LNHDA, CDR2 SQIVND (reference sequence). V was pared by 7 bases and J by 3 bases, with 14 bases of the junction left unmatched. CDR3 size: 18 residues. DNA of the CDR3: TGTGCCAGTAAATCTAGCGGGGGGGCAGGTACGCGGACAGATACGCAGTATTTT. This gives the protein CASKSSGGAGTRTDTQYF. Looking up the rest from reference TRBV19 and TRBJ2-3 gives the full variable domain: DGGITQSPKYLFRKEGQNVTLSCEQNLNHDAMYWYRQDPGQGLRLIYYSQIVNDFQKGDIAEGYSVSREKKESFPLTVTSAQKNPTAFYLCASKSSGGAGTRTDTQYFGPGTRLTVL.

This clone has a handful of counts. J is TRBJ2-1 and V is TRBV10-3; 16 bases are shared with TRBD2. Germline CDR1 and CDR2: ENHRY and SYGVKD. There are 18 residues in the CDR3. The V segment lost 3 bases and the J segment 7 bases; nucleotides outside the gene matches: 9. CDR3 residues: CAISDPPGTSGGGNEQFF. The CDR3 coding sequence is TGTGCCATCAGTGATCCGCCCGGGACTAGCGGGGGGGGAAATGAGCAGTTCTTC.

The rearrangement uses TRBV5-1 and TRBJ2-7; the match to TRBD1 covers 9 bases. The CDR3 is made up of 16 amino acids. CDR1 SGHRS and CDR2 YFSETQ come from the germline V gene. With 4 bases clipped from V and 5 bases from J, the junction kept 13 bases outside the gene matches. The CDR3 bases are TGCGCCAGCAGCGCATTGGGCGGGACAGGGTCCCACGAGCAGTACTTC. Translation gives CASSALGGTGSHEQYF.

The chain recombines TRBV5-8 with TRBJ2-5, with 7 bases matching TRBD2. With 5 bases clipped from V and 4 bases from J, the junction kept 23 bases outside the gene matches. The length of the CDR3 is 19 residues. Germline V lookup: CDR1 SGHTS, CDR2 YDEGEE. The CDR3 spells CASRLGDPMRGSYVETQYF. CDR3 DNA: TGTGCCAGCAGGCTTGGAGACCCTATGCGGGGGAGTTACGTAGAGACCCAGTACTTC. The entire variable domain, with the rest obtained from reference TRBV5-8 and TRBJ2-5, is as follows: EAGVTQSPTHLIKTRGQQATLRCSPISGHTSVYWYQQALGLGLQFLLWYDEGEERNRGNFPPRFSGRQFPNYSSELNVNALELEDSALYLCASRLGDPMRGSYVETQYFGPGTRLLVL.

The V call is TRBV9, the J call TRBJ1-2; 7 nucleotides align to TRBD1. The V gene's germline CDR1 is SGDLS and CDR2 YYNGEE. CDR3 length: 14 amino acids. V shed 8 bases and J 5 bases; nucleotides not matched to a gene: 12. Here the CDR3 reads CARGRETGRYGYTF. DNA of the CDR3: TGTGCCAGGGGTAGGGAGACAGGGAGGTATGGCTACACCTTC.

The V gene is TRBV19, the J gene TRBJ2-1; 8 bases map to TRBD1. V shed 1 base, J shed 0 bases, and the junction held 2 bases outside the gene matches. CDR1 and CDR2 from the germline V gene are LNHDA and SQIVND (reference sequence). This CDR3 contains 16 residues. CDR3 protein: CASSIGTGSSYNEQFF. DNA of the CDR3: TGTGCCAGTAGTATAGGGACAGGGAGCTCCTACAATGAGCAGTTCTTC.

The CDR3 nucleotides read TGTGCCAGTAACGGGGGGGCGATTCAGCCCCAGCATTTT. Residues: CASNGGAIQPQHF. The V call is TRBV19, the J call TRBJ1-5, with a tentative D call TRBD1 (6 bases). Trimming left V 7 bases short and J 6 bases short, with 13 bases between. The CDR3 is 13 amino acids. Per germline, CDR1 LNHDA and CDR2 SQIVND (reference sequence).

The chain is built from TRBV7-9 and TRBJ2-7, with a tentative D call TRBD2 (6 bases). Germline CDR1 and CDR2: SEHNR and FQNEAQ (reference sequence). The CDR3 extends over 17 amino acids. V lost 1 base to trimming and J lost 2 bases, with 18 bases between them. CDR3 bases: TGTGCCAGCAGCTTAGAAATTTTTGCGGGGCTTCCCTACGAGCAGTACTTC. It codes for CASSLEIFAGLPYEQYF.

The chain combines TRBV6-5 with TRBJ2-1; 9 bases fit TRBD2. With V trimmed by 6 bases and J by 0 bases, 3 bases remained unmatched. The CDR3 spans 15 residues. Germline CDR1 is MNHEY and CDR2 is SVGAGI. The CDR3 bases are TGTGCCAGCAGGAGCGGGGGGAGCTCCTACAATGAGCAGTTCTTC. Protein: CASRSGGSSYNEQFF.

CDR3 protein: CASSPTSGENTGELFF. CDR3 sequence (DNA): TGTGCCAGCAGCCCTACTAGCGGGGAAAACACCGGGGAGCTGTTTTTT. The J gene is TRBJ2-2, the V gene TRBV14; 10 nucleotides line up with TRBD2. Germline-derived CDR1 and CDR2 are SGHDN and FVKESK. CDR3 length: 16 amino acids. V lost 4 bases to trimming and J lost 2 bases; unmatched junction nucleotides: 4.

The chain has TRBV20-1 and TRBJ2-1; D possibly corresponds to TRBD1 (5 bases). The CDR3 consists of 11 residues. From germline, CDR1 is DFQATT and CDR2 SNEGSKA (reference sequence). Trimming took off 4 bases at V and 9 bases at J, with 10 bases between the two ends. The CDR3 nucleotides read TGCAGTGCTACAGGGTATCTTGAGCAGTTCTTC. Residues: CSATGYLEQFF.

A single count supports this clone. The V and J genes are TRBV19 and TRBJ2-5; no reliable D call. The J call could be wrong; TRBJ2-7 is a better fit for the DNA end. The V gene's germline CDR1 is LNHDA and CDR2 SQIVND (reference sequence). The CDR3 consists of 15 residues. CDR3 protein: CASSIVPARYYEQYF. Written as DNA, the CDR3 is TGTGCCAGTAGTATTGTCCCCGCTCGATACTACGAGCAGTACTTC.

The gene calls are TRBV27 and TRBJ2-7; 12 positions match TRBD2. With 6 bases clipped from V and 5 bases from J, the junction kept 8 bases outside the gene matches. CDR3 size: 15 residues. Germline-derived CDR1 and CDR2 are MNHEY and SMNVEV (reference sequence). The CDR3 nucleotides read TGTGCCAGCAGCCTAACTAGCGGGGGGTCAAACGAGCAGTACTTC. As protein: CASSLTSGGSNEQYF.

The chain's CDR3 is CASMRVMSSYEQYF. The CDR3 coding sequence is TGTGCCAGCATGCGGGTGATGAGCTCCTACGAGCAGTACTTC. The rearrangement uses TRBV6-5 and TRBJ2-7; TRBD2 is a possible D gene (5 bases). This CDR3 has 14 residues. The germline V gene encodes CDR1 MNHEY and CDR2 SVGAGI. The V end was cut by 7 bases, the J end by 0 bases, with 13 bases between.

The CDR3 DNA reads TGTGCCAGCAGCCCCGGGACAGGGGCGGGTGGCTACACCTTC. Its protein product is CASSPGTGAGGYTF. The chain combines TRBV5-6 with TRBJ1-2; 10 nucleotides agree with TRBD1. The CDR3 spans 14 residues. V gave up 4 bases and J gave up 7 bases; unmatched junction bases: 7. Germline V gene lookup returns CDR1 SGHDT and CDR2 YYEEEE.

This rearrangement joins TRBV6-5 to TRBJ2-2; the D is unclear. The CDR3 extends over 12 amino acids. Trimming stripped 7 bases from V and 1 base from J, with 4 bases between. CDR1 and CDR2 (germline): MNHEY, SVGAGI. CDR3 nucleotide sequence: TGTGCCAGCAACATGAACACCGGGGAGCTGTTTTTT. Its translation: CASNMNTGELFF.

The chain recombines TRBV7-3 with TRBJ2-1; 11 bases are a match to TRBD2. Germline-derived CDR1 and CDR2 are SGHTA and FQGTGA. Trimming at V came to 5 bases and at J to 5 bases, leaving 5 bases not matched to a gene. This CDR3 has 15 amino acids. In DNA form, the CDR3 reads TGTGCCAGCAGCCCTAGCGGGGGGCTAAACAATGAGCAGTTCTTC. This translates into CASSPSGGLNNEQFF.

This chain links TRBV4-3 with TRBJ2-3; 7 bases match TRBD2. Germline trimming cut 0 bases from V and 2 bases from J; bases unmatched to any gene: 5. Germline V gene lookup returns CDR1 LGHNA and CDR2 YSLEER. The CDR3 consists of 16 residues. The CDR3 nucleotides read TGCGCCAGCAGCCAAGATCGGGGAGGGACCACAGATACGCAGTATTTT. Encoded protein: CASSQDRGGTTDTQYF.